Shown below are 2 T cell receptor beta chains from a single sample sequenced in a study of OX40 agonist ivuxolimab in advanced cancers. Sequencing was performed with immunoSEQ multiplex PCR; in TCRdb, only in-frame clones are kept and a portion is missing. The table records about 78,000 clones, roughly nine tenths of them present only once. The sequencing used CD4+ or CD8+ T cells sorted from blood, collected in a trial of the OX40 agonist ivuxolimab. The receptors stem from an adult with an advanced solid tumor such as melanoma, head and neck, liver or kidney cancer.

V is TRBV5-1 and J is TRBJ1-5; D is ambiguous. With 3 bases removed from V and 4 bases from J, the gap between germline ends came to 23 bases. The CDR3 is made up of 18 amino acids. The V gene's germline CDR1 is SGHRS and CDR2 YFSETQ. In DNA, the CDR3 is TGCGCCAGCAGCTCTTCGACCTTGGTCCGCGGAGGTAATCAGCCCCAGCATTTT. Its protein product is CASSSSTLVRGGNQPQHF.

V is TRBV7-2 and J is TRBJ2-1; D gene uncertain. This CDR3 has 15 residues. The ends were cut back, 1 base at V and 3 bases at J, with 10 bases in the middle. The germline CDR1 and CDR2 sequences are SGHTA and FQGNSA. The CDR3 nucleotides read TGTGCCAGCAGCTTAGGTCGGCAGGACTACAATGAGCAGTTCTTC. This gives the protein CASSLGRQDYNEQFF. Using reference TRBV7-2 and TRBJ2-1 for the parts outside the CDR3, the full variable domain is GAGVSQSPSNKVTEKGKDVELRCDPISGHTALYWYRQSLGQGLEFLIYFQGNSAPDKSGLPSDRFSAERTGGSVSTLTIQRTQQEDSAVYLCASSLGRQDYNEQFFGPGTRLTVL.